This T cell receptor beta chain originates from a study of blood T cell repertoires in COVID-19. The overall study: Spain, Italy and the United States supplied samples that represented acute and convalescent COVID-19. PBMCs, B-cell-depleted T cells, or T cells provided the cDNA or gDNA that made up the material.

This CDR3 region has 14 residues. Germline V lookup: CDR1 MNHEY, CDR2 SMNVEV (reference sequence). The V end lost 5 bases, the J end lost 0 bases, and 11 bases lay between the germline ends. The authors' processing: Estimation of nucleated cell counts relied on the amplification of reference gene primers. Assay used: immunoSEQ multiplex PCR; TCRdb lists only in-frame clones, some missing. V, J and clone size were drawn from that table, and D and trimming were deduced from the DNA. The sample lists roughly 250,000 clones; about four fifths were seen once. The genes are TRBV27 and TRBJ2-7; TRBD2 might be the D (5 bases). The sample comprised peripheral blood. The source of this sequence is a woman between 40 and 50 years old who had recovered from COVID-19. This CDR3 is CASSPSGSSYEQYF. The DNA of the CDR3 is TGTGCCAGCAGTCCGTCGGGGAGCTCCTACGAGCAGTACTTC.